Below, one TCR beta chain is given with its context. The antigen remains unidentified. The V and J ends lost 6 bases and 6 bases respectively, with 8 bases between them. Germline loops: CDR1 SGHAT, CDR2 FQNNGV. The CDR3 sequence is 11 residues long. Each TCR library used around 0.5 ug of total RNA and a linear amplification protocol. In TCRdb, the reads were re-called with MiXCR into one record per CDR3 protein. The sample has 180,000 or so distinct CDR3 sequences, around 74% seen once. This sample stems from a study of healthy donors' naive CD4 and CD8 T cells. Points from the study as a whole: Positive CDR3 charge linked to CD4+ cells, negative to CD8+ cells.

This receptor was taken from a pool of human donors in good health; the sample pools cells from several healthy donors. The sequenced sample consisted of naive CD4+ and CD8+ T cells sorted from blood, pooled from several donors. This rearrangement joins TRBV11-2 to TRBJ2-5; D is perhaps TRBD2 (5 bases). The CDR3 loop is CASSSGKTQYF. The DNA of the CDR3 is TGTGCCAGCAGTTCCGGGAAGACCCAGTACTTC. Full variable domain (rest looked up from reference TRBV11-2 and TRBJ2-5): EAGVAQSPRYKIIEKRQSVAFWCNPISGHATLYWYQQILGQGPKLLIQFQNNGVVDDSQLPKDRFSAERLKGVDSTLKIQPAKLEDSAVYLCASSSGKTQYFGPGTRLLVL.